This T cell receptor beta chain comes out of a study of blood T cell repertoires in COVID-19. Study background: PBMCs, B-cell-depleted T cells, or T cells provided the cDNA or gDNA that made up the material.

TCRdb keeps only in-frame clones here, not all; method: immunoSEQ multiplex PCR. The table has about 230,000 clones, 84% seen once; the top ten hold 2% to 2.5%. The CDR3 sequence is 12 residues long. V lost 10 bases, J lost 4 bases, and 13 bases lay in between. This sequence joins TRBV12-3 or TRBV12-4 and TRBJ1-2; the D gene is possibly TRBD1 (5 bases). The material sequenced was peripheral blood. The source of this sequence is a man between 40 and 49 years old who had recovered from COVID-19. The CDR3 reads CATIGAGYGYTF. In nucleotides, the CDR3 is TGTGCCACCATAGGGGCCGGCTATGGCTACACCTTC.